This record concerns one T cell receptor (beta chain) sequence. The source of the sample is a study of post-analysis software for immune sequencing data. Libraries were made from TCR beta cDNA, and they carried unique molecular identifiers. A single record per CDR3 protein comes from TCRdb applying MiXCR to the PCR reads. Here the sample spans hundreds of thousands of distinct CDR3 sequences, about 39% being singletons. The clonotype originates from a girl aged 2 to 9 with multiple sclerosis. The sample consisted of blood.

CDR3 protein: CASSWEFYGYTF. The CDR3 coding sequence is TGTGCCAGCAGCTGGGAGTTCTATGGCTACACCTTC. This chain uses TRBV12-3 or TRBV12-4 with TRBJ1-2; D unresolved. The CDR3 totals 12 residues. V lost 6 bases to trimming and J lost 4 bases, with 9 bases between them.